Shown below are 31 T cell receptor beta chains from a single sample sequenced in a study of molecular identifiers for immune sequencing clone quantification. One entry per CDR3 protein, called by TCRdb with MiXCR from the PCR reads. The sample lists some 590,000 distinct CDR3 sequences; about 25% were seen once. Sequencing was performed on naive CD8+ T cells from blood, with Jurkat cell RNA spiked in. This sample's subset: FACS-sorted CD8+CD4-CCR7+CD45RA+ naive T cells. These receptors were taken from a human donor in good health. Some libraries in this study had Jurkat cell RNA spiked in.

Details on this clonotype: It may be a read error: a sequence one base away is much more abundant. CDR3 nucleotides: TGCAGCGCACGGCGGGGAGAAAAACTGATTTTT. Protein: CSARRGEKLIF. This chain joins TRBV29-1 and TRBJ1-4, with unresolved D. Germline values: CDR1 SQVTM, CDR2 ANQGSEA. This CDR3 region has 11 residues.

This clonotype was counted many times. CDR3 nucleotides: TGTGCTAGTGGTAGCGACAGGGGTTTCCAAGAGACCCAGTACTTC. Translated: CASGSDRGFQETQYF. The chain employs TRBV12-5 and TRBJ2-5, with 8 bases lining up with TRBD1. The junction had 6 bases not matched to a gene; V was cut back by 5 bases and J by 1 base. The CDR3 has 15 residues. Germline V gene lookup returns CDR1 LGHNT and CDR2 FRNRAP.

A remark on this clonotype: This may arise from a read error, as a much more abundant clone is one base away. The missing conserved phenylalanine or tryptophan at the end of this CDR3 makes a read error likely. This rearrangement joins TRBV30 to TRBJ2-7, with D perhaps TRBD1 (5 bases). This CDR3 contains 10 residues. V lost 2 bases and J 8 bases, leaving 7 bases between the germline ends. Per germline, CDR1 GTSNPN and CDR2 SVGIG (reference sequence). CDR3 nucleotide sequence: TGTGCCTGGAGTCAGGGTCAGCAGTACTCC. It specifies CAWSQGQQYS.

This clonotype was seen ten or more times. This rearrangement joins TRBV4-1 to TRBJ1-1; perhaps TRBD1 as D (6 bases). The germline CDR1 and CDR2 sequences are MGHRA and YSYEKL. Trimming cost V 4 bases and J 0 bases, with 15 bases left between them. The CDR3 runs 16 residues. The CDR3 spells CASSPSTGLLNTEAFF. The CDR3 nucleotides read TGCGCCAGCAGCCCATCGACAGGACTCCTGAACACTGAAGCTTTCTTT.

This clonotype occurred many times. The CDR3 loop reads CAWSVGTGGTTDTQYF. The CDR3 DNA follows: TGTGCCTGGAGTGTAGGTACGGGGGGCACCACAGATACGCAGTATTTT. The chain uses TRBV30 and TRBJ2-3; tentative D call: TRBD2 (7 bases). Trimming stripped 0 bases from V and 2 bases from J, with 15 bases between. Per germline, CDR1 GTSNPN and CDR2 SVGIG (reference sequence). The CDR3 length is 16 residues.

This clonotype was observed a handful of times. The CDR3 sequence is CSARQGGYPEQYF. The CDR3 DNA follows: TGCAGTGCTAGGCAGGGGGGGTATCCCGAGCAGTACTTC. The genes are TRBV20-1 and TRBJ2-7, with D possibly called TRBD1 or TRBD2 (7 bases each). Germline lookup yields CDR1 DFQATT and CDR2 SNEGSKA (reference sequence). The germline V and J ends were trimmed by 3 bases and 6 bases, with 15 bases remaining between them. CDR3 length: 13 residues.

This clonotype was detected only a few times. This rearrangement joins TRBV3-1 to TRBJ2-5; D uncertain. Germline CDR1 LGHDT, CDR2 YNNKEL (reference sequence). V was shortened by 1 base and J by 0 bases, with 9 bases between the two germline ends. The CDR3 is 15 residues long. The CDR3 loop is CASSQGPADQETQYF. The CDR3 DNA reads as TGTGCCAGCAGCCAAGGCCCGGCCGACCAAGAGACCCAGTACTTC.

This chain connects TRBV12-3 or TRBV12-4 to TRBJ2-2, with 14 bases lining up with TRBD2. This CDR3 has 22 amino acids. J lost 5 bases, V lost 1 base, and 18 bases had no gene match. This CDR3 reads CASSLEVFGTSGRVGATGELFF. DNA for the CDR3: TGTGCCAGCAGTTTAGAGGTTTTCGGGACTAGCGGGAGAGTGGGGGCAACCGGGGAGCTGTTTTTT.

This clonotype was seen repeatedly, ten times or more. This rearrangement joins TRBV4-3 to TRBJ2-5; D gene unclear. The ends were cut back, 5 bases at V and 0 bases at J, with 10 bases in the middle. The CDR3 has 14 amino acids. Germline CDR1 is LGHNA and CDR2 is YSLEER. The CDR3 coding sequence is TGCGCCAGCAGCAGTACAGCGAACCAAGAGACCCAGTACTTC. Amino acid sequence: CASSSTANQETQYF.

For this clonotype: A clone one base away is much larger, so this may be a read error. The chain recombines TRBV6-5 with TRBJ1-1; D unclear. V was cut by 4 bases and J by 5 bases, with 26 bases left in between. Per germline, CDR1 MNHEY and CDR2 SVGAGI. The CDR3 runs to 18 residues. CDR3 bases: TGTGCCAGCAGTTGGTCCCTCAAGGAGGGTTTTGTGGGAACTGAAGCTTTCTTT. It encodes CASSWSLKEGFVGTEAFF.

This clonotype turned up a few times. J is TRBJ2-7 and V is TRBV4-1, with D possibly matching TRBD1 (5 bases). V lost 3 bases to trimming and J lost 1 base, with 10 bases between them. The CDR3 spans 14 residues. CDR1 MGHRA and CDR2 YSYEKL come from the germline V gene. The CDR3 is CASSQTTASYEQYF. The CDR3, as DNA: TGCGCCAGCAGCCAGACGACAGCGTCCTACGAGCAGTACTTC.

In the case of this clonotype: This could be a read error, since a much larger clone is one nucleotide away. The CDR3 carries no conserved terminal phenylalanine or tryptophan, so it likely arises from a read error. This chain links TRBV28 with TRBJ1-5; D call uncertain. The CDR3 consists of 16 residues. V lost 4 bases to trimming and J lost 0 bases, with 13 bases between them. In germline, CDR1 is MDHEN, CDR2 SYDVKM. CDR3 protein: CASSSRYVPSNQPQHL. In DNA, the CDR3 is TGTGCCAGCAGTTCCCGTTATGTCCCTAGCAATCAGCCCCAGCATCTT.

The gene calls are TRBV4-1 and TRBJ2-2; D ambiguous. Germline loops: CDR1 MGHRA, CDR2 YSYEKL. Trimming pared 0 bases from V and 4 bases from J, leaving 6 bases between. The length of the CDR3 is 14 residues. This chain's CDR3 is CASSQDSSTGELFF. The CDR3 nucleotides read TGCGCCAGCAGCCAAGATAGCAGCACCGGGGAGCTGTTTTTT.

V usage is TRBV3-1 and J usage is TRBJ2-7, with unresolved D. Trimming shortened V by 0 bases and J by 5 bases, and 17 bases separated the two germline ends. CDR3 length equals 16 residues. Germline V gives CDR1 LGHDT, CDR2 YNNKEL (reference sequence). CDR3 in amino acids: CASSQDSAQHSHEQYF. CDR3 coding DNA: TGTGCCAGCAGCCAAGATTCGGCTCAGCATTCCCACGAGCAGTACTTC.

The chain combines TRBV30 with TRBJ2-1; 7 positions match TRBD1. Germline CDR1 reads GTSNPN; CDR2 reads SVGIG (reference sequence). Unmatched junction bases numbered 10, after V lost 2 bases and J lost 15 bases. The CDR3 totals 12 residues. This chain's CDR3 is CAWSTGESRRFF. The CDR3 DNA follows: TGTGCCTGGAGTACAGGGGAGTCTAGGAGGTTCTTC.

The V and J genes are TRBV12-3 or TRBV12-4 and TRBJ1-1; a possible D gene is TRBD1 (5 bases). The CDR3 sequence is 14 residues long. The germline V and J ends were trimmed by 2 bases and 5 bases, with 12 bases remaining between them. As DNA, the CDR3 is TGTGCCAGCAGTTTAAGGTCAGGGTGGACTGAAGCTTTCTTT. Protein: CASSLRSGWTEAFF.

This clonotype was counted at least ten times. The chain combines TRBV6-2 or TRBV6-3 with TRBJ2-3; D gene unclear. The CDR3 runs to 13 residues. From germline, CDR1 is MNHEY and CDR2 SVGEGT. V was clipped by 0 bases and J by 6 bases, with 7 bases between them. CDR3 sequence: CASSYSIRDTQYF. The CDR3 DNA reads TGTGCCAGCAGTTACTCGATTCGGGATACGCAGTATTTT.

This clonotype was counted a single time. V usage is TRBV20-1 and J usage is TRBJ2-3; TRBD2 matches at 8 bases. Per the germline V gene, CDR1 is DFQATT and CDR2 is SNEGSKA (reference sequence). Unmatched junction bases numbered 12, after V lost 4 bases and J lost 0 bases. The CDR3 has 17 residues. CDR3 bases: TGCAGTGCTAAAGATAAGGGACTAGGTCCTAGCACAGATACGCAGTATTTT. Protein sequence: CSAKDKGLGPSTDTQYF.

The chain joins TRBV4-1 to TRBJ1-4; possible D gene TRBD1, 5 bases. This CDR3 spans 14 amino acids. Germline assignment: CDR1 MGHRA and CDR2 YSYEKL. The germline V and J ends were trimmed by 6 bases and 6 bases, with 14 bases remaining between them. Here the CDR3 reads CASSTLDIDEKLFF. The DNA of the CDR3 is TGCGCCAGCAGTACACTGGACATCGATGAAAAACTGTTTTTT.

A note on this clonotype: This may be a read error, as it is one base from a much larger clone. V is TRBV6-5 and J is TRBJ1-1, with TRBD1 identical over 8 bases. V lost 2 bases, J lost 0 bases, and 8 bases stayed unmatched. The CDR3 sequence is 17 residues long. The germline gives CDR1 MNHEY, CDR2 SVGAGI. In DNA, the CDR3 is TGTGCCAGCAGTTACCGATGCGACAGGGGACTGAACACTGAAGCTTTCTTT. Its translation is CASSYRCDRGLNTEAFF.

In the case of this clonotype: Given a much more abundant clone one base away, this may be a read error. The CDR3 end shows no conserved phenylalanine or tryptophan, and so a read error is likely. This chain uses TRBV7-2 with TRBJ2-5; no clear D. V dropped 8 bases and J dropped 3 bases, with 22 bases sitting between them. The CDR3 totals 16 residues. Germline V CDR1 and CDR2: SGHTA, FQGNSA. The CDR3 spells CASLSPPTALKETQYI. The CDR3 DNA follows: TGTGCCAGCCTTTCCCCCCCGACCGCTCTTAAAGAGACCCAGTACATC.

The J gene is TRBJ2-3, the V gene TRBV19; 11 nucleotides align to TRBD2. Trimming at V came to 10 bases and at J to 4 bases, leaving 4 bases not matched to a gene. The CDR3 is made up of 13 amino acids. Germline values: CDR1 LNHDA, CDR2 SQIVND (reference sequence). The CDR3 spells CATTSGSSDTQYF. DNA for the CDR3: TGTGCCACAACTAGCGGGAGTTCAGATACGCAGTATTTT.

This clonotype showed up many times. The V call is TRBV14, the J call TRBJ2-3, with 9 bases identical to TRBD2. J gave up 3 bases and V 0 bases, and 10 bases lay outside the gene matches. The CDR3 covers 18 residues. CDR1 and CDR2 (germline): SGHDN, FVKESK. CDR3 DNA sequence: TGTGCCAGCAGCCAAGAAATTTTTGCGGGGGGGCCTACAGATACGCAGTATTTT. This codes for CASSQEIFAGGPTDTQYF.

In its sample, this clonotype was seen a few times. Since a much larger clone is just one base distant, this may be a read error. The gene calls are TRBV5-1 and TRBJ1-1, with unresolved D. Germline V lookup: CDR1 SGHRS, CDR2 YFSETQ. The CDR3 length is 15 residues. The V end lost 5 bases, the J end lost 1 base, and 15 bases lay between the germline ends. CDR3 sequence reads: CASRERAGANTEAFF. CDR3 sequence (DNA): TGCGCCAGCAGAGAACGGGCGGGAGCGAACACTGAAGCTTTCTTT.

With respect to this clonotype: A much more abundant neighbour one base away suggests this may be a read error. V gene TRBV9 combines with J gene TRBJ1-6; D ambiguous. Trimming took 3 bases from V and 8 from J, leaving 12 bases between them. In germline, CDR1 is SGDLS, CDR2 YYNGEE. The CDR3 runs to 14 residues. The CDR3 reads CASSAGPGDSPLHF. The DNA for the CDR3 is TGTGCCAGCAGCGCCGGACCGGGTGATTCACCCCTCCACTTT.

Turning to this clonotype: This may come from a read error, since a much larger clone is one base off. The chain recombines TRBV4-1 with TRBJ1-1; 7 nucleotides agree with TRBD1. The CDR3 runs to 14 residues. With 2 bases clipped from V and 6 bases from J, the junction kept 6 bases outside the gene matches. Germline CDR1 MGHRA, CDR2 YSYEKL. Here the CDR3 DNA reads TGCGCCAGCAGCCAACGACAGGGTGTGGCTGAAGCTTTCTTT. Its protein product is CASSQRQGVAEAFF.

V and J are TRBV6-5 and TRBJ2-7, with D unresolved. V lost 2 bases and J 2 bases, leaving 10 bases between the germline ends. Germline CDR1 reads MNHEY; CDR2 reads SVGAGI. There are 14 residues in the CDR3. CDR3 sequence: CASSYRVWAYEQYF. The CDR3 DNA reads TGTGCCAGCAGTTACAGGGTTTGGGCCTACGAGCAGTACTTC.

This chain uses TRBV27 with TRBJ2-7, with a weak D call TRBD1 (6 bases). This CDR3 comprises 14 residues. Germline values: CDR1 MNHEY, CDR2 SMNVEV (reference sequence). The V end lost 2 bases, the J end lost 0 bases, and 8 bases lay between the germline ends. CDR3 coding DNA: TGTGCCAGCAGTTTAGGGGACAACTCCTACGAGCAGTACTTC. Protein sequence: CASSLGDNSYEQYF.

In its sample, this clonotype was seen a few times. The rearrangement uses TRBV2 and TRBJ2-1; 10 bases map to TRBD1. The junction had 11 bases not matched to a gene; V was cut back by 4 bases and J by 2 bases. Germline V gene sequence: CDR1 SNHLY, CDR2 FYNNEI. The CDR3 length is 18 residues. The CDR3 is CASSGTRDRGTTYNEQFF. CDR3 DNA sequence: TGTGCCAGCAGTGGAACCCGGGACAGGGGAACCACCTACAATGAGCAGTTCTTC. Full variable domain (outside the CDR3, taken from reference TRBV2 and TRBJ2-1): EPEVTQTPSHQVTQMGQEVILRCVPISNHLYFYWYRQILGQKVEFLVSFYNNEISEKSEIFDDQFSVERPDGSNFTLKIRSTKLEDSAMYFCASSGTRDRGTTYNEQFFGPGTRLTVL.

This clonotype was picked up a small number of times. The V call is TRBV20-1, the J call TRBJ2-1; 9 positions agree with TRBD2. The CDR3 runs to 17 residues. Trimming at V came to 0 bases and at J to 3 bases, leaving 9 bases not matched to a gene. The germline CDR1 and CDR2 sequences are DFQATT and SNEGSKA (reference sequence). The CDR3 here is CSARDVSGTSLYNEQFF. The CDR3 coding sequence is TGCAGTGCTAGAGATGTGTCCGGGACTAGCCTCTACAATGAGCAGTTCTTC.

This clonotype has a count of ten or more. V is TRBV12-3 or TRBV12-4 and J is TRBJ1-4; D might be TRBD1 (5 bases). CDR3 length: 14 residues. V was cut by 7 bases and J by 8 bases, with 17 bases left in between. The CDR3 sequence is CASKKQGIHEKLFF. The CDR3 DNA reads TGTGCCAGCAAGAAGCAGGGTATACACGAAAAACTGTTTTTT.